What follows are 27 T cell receptor beta chains derived from one specimen sequenced in a study of cytomegalovirus exposure and HLA in healthy donors. With 60 Vbeta and 13 Jbeta primers, the PCR was carried out. Assay: immunoSEQ multiplex PCR; the TCRdb copy retains only in-frame clones and omits some. The data show about 21,000 clones, approximately 80% seen once. Sequencing was performed on PBMCs. The receptors were gathered from a man in his sixties in good health and CMV-seronegative.

The DNA of the CDR3 is TGTGCCAGCAGCGACTCGGCAGGGGGCACCTATGGCTACACCTTC. Amino acid sequence: CASSDSAGGTYGYTF. This chain uses TRBV2 with TRBJ1-2; 8 nucleotides agree with TRBD1. CDR3 size: 15 residues. The germline V gene has CDR1 SNHLY and CDR2 FYNNEI. The V gene end was trimmed by 6 bases and the J gene end by 4 bases; junction bases not matched to a gene: 10. The full variable domain, with the rest looked up from reference TRBV2 and TRBJ1-2, is EPEVTQTPSHQVTQMGQEVILRCVPISNHLYFYWYRQILGQKVEFLVSFYNNEISEKSEIFDDQFSVERPDGSNFTLKIRSTKLEDSAMYFCASSDSAGGTYGYTFGSGTRLTVV.

About this clone: The junction departs from germline at one end; a sequencing error may be responsible. The chain links TRBV7-9 to TRBJ1-1; D gene uncertain. Germline CDR1 is SEHNR and CDR2 is FQNEAQ (reference sequence). This CDR3 is 12 amino acids long. This CDR3 reads CSSSLGNTEAFF. DNA for the CDR3: TGTTCCAGCAGCTTGGGCAACACTGAAGCTTTCTTT.

This chain connects TRBV6-6 to TRBJ1-4, with 8 bases identical to TRBD1. Germline CDR1 reads MNHNY; CDR2 reads SVGAGI (reference sequence). This CDR3 has 15 residues. V gave up 5 bases and J gave up 10 bases; unmatched junction bases: 12. The CDR3 region is CASSNTGGSTGKLFF. The DNA of the CDR3 is TGTGCCAGCAGTAATACAGGGGGTAGCACTGGAAAACTGTTTTTT.

The chain joins TRBV18 to TRBJ2-2; TRBD1 might be the D (5 bases). The length of the CDR3 is 15 residues. Per germline, CDR1 KGHSH and CDR2 LQKENI. V was shortened by 4 bases and J by 6 bases, with 15 bases between the two germline ends. This chain's CDR3 is CASSHDSTPSGELFF. The CDR3 DNA reads TGTGCCAGCTCACACGACAGCACGCCATCCGGGGAGCTGTTTTTT.

The chain joins TRBV19 to TRBJ2-5, with TRBD2 identical over 14 bases. The DNA end is more similar to TRBJ2-7, so the J call may be wrong. CDR3 length: 15 residues. Germline-derived CDR1 and CDR2 are LNHDA and SQIVND (reference sequence). As DNA, the CDR3 is TGTGCCAGTAGTTTGACTAGCGGGAGGGCCTACGAGCAGTACTTC. Amino acid sequence: CASSLTSGRAYEQYF.

V is TRBV18 and J is TRBJ1-4; D is ambiguous. V gave up 4 bases and J gave up 6 bases, with 12 bases separating them. CDR1 is KGHSH, CDR2 LQKENI, per germline. This CDR3 comprises 14 residues. CDR3 sequence (DNA): TGTGCCAGCTCACAGACGGGAGTCGATGAAAAACTGTTTTTT. Protein sequence: CASSQTGVDEKLFF.

This clone has more than one count but fewer than ten. J is TRBJ2-7 and V is TRBV18, with 7 bases identical to TRBD1. This CDR3 has 15 amino acids. Germline V gene data show CDR1 as KGHSH and CDR2 as LQKENI. V trimming: 4 bases; J trimming: 6 bases; junction bases outside the gene matches: 12. This CDR3 is CASSQGAPSYVEQYF. CDR3 nucleotides: TGTGCCAGCTCACAGGGGGCGCCGAGTTATGTCGAGCAGTACTTC.

This rearrangement joins TRBV7-8 to TRBJ2-2, with unresolved D. There are 14 residues in the CDR3. In germline, CDR1 is SGHVS, CDR2 FQNEAQ. The V gene lost 1 base and the J gene lost 3 bases, with 6 bases spanning the gap. The CDR3 DNA reads as TGTGCCAGCAGCTTAGTCCCAGACACCGGGGAGCTGTTTTTT. Amino acids: CASSLVPDTGELFF.

The rearrangement links TRBV6-5 to TRBJ1-5; maybe TRBD1 (5 bases). From germline, CDR1 is MNHEY and CDR2 SVGAGI. There are 15 residues in the CDR3. The ends were cut back, 8 bases at V and 0 bases at J, with 14 bases in the middle. The CDR3 region is CASQDRPYSNQPQHF. In DNA form, the CDR3 reads TGTGCCAGCCAAGACAGACCTTATAGCAATCAGCCCCAGCATTTT.

The count of this clone is one. The rearrangement uses TRBV18 and TRBJ1-1; 10 nucleotides match TRBD1. The germline gives CDR1 KGHSH, CDR2 LQKENI. V lost 6 bases and J lost 6; bases outside the gene matches: 7. CDR3 length: 14 residues. CDR3 bases: TGTGCCAGCTCTCGGACAGGGGGTATCGCTGAAGCTTTCTTT. This translates into CASSRTGGIAEAFF.

The gene calls are TRBV6-4 and TRBJ2-2, with 7 bases identical to TRBD2. Looked up from germline, CDR1 is MRHNA and CDR2 is SNTAGT. V was pared by 2 bases and J by 1 base, with 16 bases of the junction left unmatched. The CDR3 contains 20 residues. CDR3 amino acids: CASSDPPTLADDWNTGELFF. The CDR3, as DNA: TGTGCCAGCAGTGACCCCCCTACCCTAGCGGATGATTGGAACACCGGGGAGCTGTTTTTT.

CDR3 nucleotides: TGTGCCAGCAGTGAGGCTCACGCACCCTACGAGCAGTACTTC. Encoded protein: CASSEAHAPYEQYF. The chain has TRBV2 and TRBJ2-7, with D hard to call. Trimming removed 3 bases from V and 2 bases from J, with 11 bases in between. CDR3 length: 14 residues. From germline, CDR1 is SNHLY and CDR2 FYNNEI.

On this clone: The sample contains more than one DNA sequence encoding this CDR3. This chain links TRBV7-2 with TRBJ2-3; D may be TRBD2 (6 bases). CDR3 size: 15 residues. The germline gives CDR1 SGHTA, CDR2 FQGNSA. V shed 8 bases and J shed 5 bases, with 20 bases lying between them. CDR3 sequence (DNA): TGTGCCAGCGCCAACGGTGCTAGCGAGGGAGATACGCAGTATTTT. Translating gives CASANGASEGDTQYF.

V usage is TRBV5-1 and J usage is TRBJ2-1, with 7 bases that match TRBD2. J lost 0 bases, V lost 4 bases, and 4 bases had no gene match. The CDR3 spans 15 residues. Germline loops: CDR1 SGHRS, CDR2 YFSETQ. The CDR3 sequence: CASSTSGVSYNEQFF. The CDR3 DNA reads TGCGCCAGCAGCACGAGCGGGGTCTCCTACAATGAGCAGTTCTTC.

V and J are TRBV7-9 and TRBJ1-6, with D unresolved. There are 11 residues in the CDR3. The germline CDR1 and CDR2 sequences are SEHNR and FQNEAQ (reference sequence). V was trimmed by 2 bases and J by 13 bases, leaving 6 bases between them. The CDR3 loop reads CASSLTGPLHF. CDR3 coding DNA: TGTGCCAGCAGCTTAACGGGTCCCCTCCACTTT.

The chain combines TRBV6-6 with TRBJ2-5, with 14 positions matching TRBD2. The CDR3 has 16 residues. With 7 bases clipped from V and 1 base from J, the junction kept 5 bases outside the gene matches. Germline CDR1 and CDR2: MNHNY and SVGAGI (reference sequence). CDR3 coding DNA: TGTGCCAGCACTCTAGGGACTAGCGGGGGCCAAGAGACCCAGTACTTC. Translating it yields CASTLGTSGGQETQYF.

This clone occurred once. This chain connects TRBV5-4 to TRBJ2-7, with D maybe TRBD2 (5 bases). V was clipped by 2 bases and J by 2 bases, with 11 bases between them. The CDR3 length is 14 residues. Per the germline V gene, CDR1 is SGHNT and CDR2 is YYREEE (reference sequence). CDR3 region: CASSFYGITYEQYF. CDR3 DNA sequence: TGTGCCAGCAGCTTTTACGGGATTACCTACGAGCAGTACTTC.

This clone was counted once. V is TRBV29-1 and J is TRBJ2-5, with unresolved D. Trimming removed 0 bases from V and 4 bases from J, with 9 bases in between. This CDR3 spans 13 amino acids. Germline CDR1 SQVTM, CDR2 ANQGSEA. DNA for the CDR3: TGCAGCGTTGAAGACTCCCCCGGAGAGACCCAGTACTTC. Its protein is CSVEDSPGETQYF.

The chain recombines TRBV7-3 with TRBJ2-2, with D possibly matching TRBD2 (7 bases). Germline V gene data show CDR1 as SGHTA and CDR2 as FQGTGA. V lost 0 bases and J 7 bases, leaving 12 bases between the germline ends. The CDR3 covers 15 residues. The CDR3 bases are TGTGCCAGCAGCTTAACGGGGGGGCTCGGCGGGGAGCTGTTTTTT. The encoded protein is CASSLTGGLGGELFF.

This sequence joins TRBV19 and TRBJ1-2; TRBD1 is a possible D gene (6 bases). With 5 bases removed from V and 4 bases from J, the gap between germline ends came to 14 bases. Germline CDR1 reads LNHDA; CDR2 reads SQIVND (reference sequence). The CDR3 has 14 residues. CDR3 coding DNA: TGTGCCAGTAGTTTTACAGGGCCGCCCTATGGCTACACCTTC. It yields the protein CASSFTGPPYGYTF.

The rearrangement links TRBV30 to TRBJ1-1; D perhaps matches TRBD1 (5 bases). This CDR3 has 12 residues. Looked up from germline, CDR1 is GTSNPN and CDR2 is SVGIG (reference sequence). V lost 4 bases, J lost 9 bases, and 15 bases lay in between. The chain's CDR3 is CAWTLQSGQAFF. Written as DNA, the CDR3 is TGTGCCTGGACGCTACAGTCAGGGCAAGCTTTCTTT.

This clone was seen more than once but under ten times. This chain joins TRBV5-4 and TRBJ1-3; no clear D gene. CDR1 and CDR2 from the germline V gene are SGHNT and YYREEE (reference sequence). The CDR3 runs 15 residues. The V end lost 1 base, the J end lost 0 bases, and 8 bases lay between the germline ends. CDR3 coding DNA: TGTGCCAGCAGCTTGCGGTACAGCTCTGGAAACACCATATATTTT. This encodes CASSLRYSSGNTIYF.

This clone was found a few times. The rearrangement joins TRBV6-5 to TRBJ1-1; no reliable D call. Germline CDR1 and CDR2: MNHEY and SVGAGI. V lost 2 bases and J 5 bases, leaving 15 bases between the germline ends. The CDR3 has 15 residues. The CDR3, as DNA: TGTGCCAGCAGTTACCTCGCAGGTGGATCAACTGAAGCTTTCTTT. Translation: CASSYLAGGSTEAFF.

The chain joins TRBV2 to TRBJ1-4; D is undetermined. CDR1 SNHLY and CDR2 FYNNEI come from the germline V gene. The CDR3 spans 15 residues. Trimming removed 2 bases from V and 8 bases from J, with 15 bases in between. The CDR3 is CASSESGRLGEKLFF. CDR3 nucleotide sequence: TGTGCCAGCAGTGAAAGCGGCAGGCTGGGGGAAAAACTGTTTTTT.

The chain combines TRBV11-3 with TRBJ2-1; D gene unclear. Trimming removed 5 bases at V and 4 bases at J, with 15 bases between. The CDR3 sequence is 15 residues long. Germline V CDR1 and CDR2: SGHNT, YENEEA. As DNA, the CDR3 is TGTGCCAGCAGCCGTTCTAATATGAGGTACAATGAGCAGTTCTTC. As protein: CASSRSNMRYNEQFF.

The genes are TRBV9 and TRBJ2-3; a weak D match, TRBD2 (6 bases). This CDR3 comprises 16 residues. Germline V CDR1 and CDR2: SGDLS, YYNGEE. V lost 3 bases and J lost 1, with 15 bases in between. CDR3 loop: CASSAFSGTGTDTQYF. CDR3 in DNA: TGTGCCAGCAGCGCGTTTTCCGGGACTGGCACAGATACGCAGTATTTT.

This chain links TRBV2 with TRBJ1-2, with D perhaps matching TRBD1 (5 bases). CDR3 length: 12 amino acids. CDR1 is SNHLY, CDR2 FYNNEI, per germline. The ends were cut back, 5 bases at V and 4 bases at J, with 8 bases in the middle. CDR3 residues: CASSLDSYGYTF. The CDR3 DNA follows: TGTGCCAGCAGTCTAGACAGCTATGGCTACACCTTC.